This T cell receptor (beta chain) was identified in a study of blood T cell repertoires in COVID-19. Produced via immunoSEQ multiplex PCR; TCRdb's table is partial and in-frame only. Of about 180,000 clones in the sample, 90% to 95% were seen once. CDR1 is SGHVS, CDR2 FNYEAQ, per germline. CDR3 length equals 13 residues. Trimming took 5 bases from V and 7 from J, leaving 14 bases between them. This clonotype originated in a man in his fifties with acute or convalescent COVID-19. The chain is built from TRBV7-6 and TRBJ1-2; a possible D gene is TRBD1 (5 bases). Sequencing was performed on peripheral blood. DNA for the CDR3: TGTGCCAGCAGCCCTGGGGCGGGGGTTGGCTACACCTTC. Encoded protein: CASSPGAGVGYTF.